The 4 T cell receptor beta chains below were found in one sample sequenced in a study of cytomegalovirus exposure and HLA in healthy donors. The PCR employed 60 Vbeta primers together with 13 Jbeta primers. Clones were read by immunoSEQ multiplex PCR, and TCRdb kept only the in-frame ones, dropping some. The sample has 120,000 or so clones, roughly 79% seen once. Sequencing was performed on PBMCs. These receptors all stem from a woman between 40 and 50 years old in good health and CMV-seronegative.

V usage is TRBV7-9 and J usage is TRBJ1-2; TRBD1 is a possible D gene (6 bases). Trimming pared 6 bases from V and 5 bases from J, leaving 10 bases between. Germline V CDR1 and CDR2: SEHNR, FQNEAQ (reference sequence). CDR3 length equals 12 residues. CDR3 protein: CASRITGYGYTF. CDR3 sequence (DNA): TGTGCCAGCAGAATAACAGGGTATGGCTACACCTTC.

This chain uses TRBV5-1 with TRBJ2-7; 7 bases agree with TRBD1. Germline-derived CDR1 and CDR2 are SGHRS and YFSETQ. The J segment lost 2 bases and the V segment lost 2 bases, leaving 4 bases of the junction unmatched. The CDR3 spans 14 residues. The CDR3 DNA reads as TGCGCCAGCAGCTTCCTGACAGGGCCCTACGAGCAGTACTTC. It yields the protein CASSFLTGPYEQYF.

The CDR3 DNA sequence: TGCGCCAGCAGCCCGAGACAGGGGCGAATGGGCTCTGGAAACACCATATATTTT. This gives the protein CASSPRQGRMGSGNTIYF. The chain has TRBV5-1 and TRBJ1-3, with 8 bases matching TRBD1. The trim removed 4 bases at V and 0 bases at J, leaving 12 bases unmatched. In germline, CDR1 is SGHRS, CDR2 YFSETQ. The CDR3 covers 18 residues.

This rearrangement joins TRBV18 to TRBJ1-3; TRBD1 might be the D (5 bases). Germline CDR1 is KGHSH and CDR2 is LQKENI. The CDR3 extends over 16 amino acids. V dropped 4 bases and J dropped 0 bases, with 13 bases sitting between them. Here the CDR3 DNA reads TGTGCCAGCTCACTTAGGGGTCTCGCCTCTGGAAACACCATATATTTT. Amino acid sequence: CASSLRGLASGNTIYF.